This T cell receptor beta chain stems from a study of early T cells in non-severe SARS-CoV-2 infection (dated by TCRdb to about 2021). With respect to the entire study: Because TCR sequencing relied on bulk RNA taken from unsorted whole blood, pairing of alpha and beta chains was not possible.

Per the germline V gene, MNHEY is the CDR1 and SVGAGI is the CDR2. The CDR3 goes from the cysteine to the phenylalanine over 14 residues. CDR3 DNA is the only sequence kept; it has 42 bases, read in frame from the first base. Trimming removed 6 bases from V and 7 bases from J; the gene matches leave 7 bases unexplained. Library method: 5' RACE. Sequenced using a NextSeq 500. To correct for sequencing error and PCR bias, the TCR library protocol tagged individual cDNA molecules with unique molecular identifiers. TCR alpha and beta chains were both sequenced, and the abundances of alpha and beta sequences in each sample were closely correlated with each other. The authors' analysis ran thus. Decombinator V4 was used to annotate the V gene, J gene and CDR3 of the TCR sequences. TCRs were defined as expanded if a significant change between any two time points was detected under a Poisson model with p below 0.0001. Abundances of TCRs were expressed as counts per million after normalisation to the total number of TCRs sequenced in each sample. TRAV1-2 paired with TRAJ12, TRAJ20 or TRAJ33 defined MAIT TCRs, while TRAV10 paired with TRAJ18 defined iNKT TCRs. A search of VDJdb, accessed on 1 November 2021, was run for TCRs annotated to CMV, EBV and SARS-CoV-2, with TCRs annotated for multiple antigens excluded. TCRdb ran its own pipeline on the public reads, namely fastp trimming at Q25 and MiXCR clone calling, and kept in-frame beta chains. Every CDR3 protein is listed once, alongside the most common genes and DNA of its rows. The V and J calls come from TCRdb's annotation, not from the publication. The sample table records 34,000 or so distinct CDR3 sequences; about 10% of these occur just once. Together, the top ten hold less than 15% of the sample.

Beyond this particular receptor, the publication reports: VDJdb matching was skewed toward anti-spike CD8 responses and likely underestimated virus-specific expansions by missing private and CD4 specificities.

In regard to this clonotype: No antigen is known for it. No much larger clonotype is one base removed from it; base qualities were not supplied.

A case-control design nested within a healthcare worker cohort in London, UK, was used, with weekly nasopharyngeal swab PCR tests and blood sampling performed. Healthcare workers were recruited during the week of the UK lockdown, between 23 and 31 March 2020, and followed weekly for up to roughly 16 weeks. The chain is made from TRBV6-5 and TRBJ2-1; the junction holds 9 bases that match TRBD2. The clonotype was recovered from an adult who was a healthcare worker with PCR-confirmed SARS-CoV-2 infection or an uninfected control (not recorded which). The sample taken for sequencing was whole blood. This receptor has the CDR3 CASSPRGGANEQFF. The nucleotides are TGTGCCAGCAGCCCCCGCGGGGGGGCTAATGAGCAGTTCTTC.